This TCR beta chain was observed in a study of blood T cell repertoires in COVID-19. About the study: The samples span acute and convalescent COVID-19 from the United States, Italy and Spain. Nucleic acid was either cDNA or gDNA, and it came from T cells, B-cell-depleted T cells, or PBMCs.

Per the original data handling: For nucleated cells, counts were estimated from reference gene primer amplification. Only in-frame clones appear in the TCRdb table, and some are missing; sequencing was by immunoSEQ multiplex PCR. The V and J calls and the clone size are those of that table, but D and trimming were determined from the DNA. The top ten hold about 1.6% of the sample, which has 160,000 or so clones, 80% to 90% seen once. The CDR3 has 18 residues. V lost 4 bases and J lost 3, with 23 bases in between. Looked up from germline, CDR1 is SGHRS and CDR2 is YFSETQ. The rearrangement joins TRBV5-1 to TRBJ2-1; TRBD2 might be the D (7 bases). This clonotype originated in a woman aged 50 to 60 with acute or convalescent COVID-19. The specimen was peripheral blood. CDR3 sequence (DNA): TGCGCCAGCAGCATCCGGGGGGCCACACACAAGATCTACAATGAGCAGTTCTTC. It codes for CASSIRGATHKIYNEQFF.